Detailed here is one TCR beta chain. Its cognate antigen is unknown. This sample was included in a study of vaccination and CD4 T cells after COVID-19. Broader study findings: From 21 to 38, the median of SARS-CoV-2-reactive clonotypes rose without reaching significance.

As for treatment: roughly ten-day PBMC culture with coronavirus spike peptide pools or control peptides (ViraFEST assay). Trimming left V 3 bases short and J 11 bases short, with 13 bases between. This CDR3 contains 12 residues. Germline V lookup: CDR1 SNHLY, CDR2 FYNNEI. Cultured CD4+ T cells had their DNA profiled by the Oncomine TCR Beta short-read assay. TCRdb recomputed calls from the PCR reads with MiXCR, one row per CDR3 protein. The table shows under 20,000 distinct CDR3 sequences, with around 50% occurring only once. The V gene is TRBV2, the J gene TRBJ1-1; weak D call: TRBD1 (6 bases). The sample was CD4+ T cells from blood, cultured in vitro. The receptor was isolated from a human donor who had recovered from COVID-19. The CDR3 DNA reads as TGTGCCAGCAGTGACAGGGGAGGGGTCGCTTTCTTT. Residues: CASSDRGGVAFF.